This TCR beta chain comes out of a study of blood T cell repertoires in COVID-19. About the study: Acute-phase and convalescent COVID-19 samples originated in the United States, Italy and Spain. Sources were T cells, B-cell-depleted T cells, or PBMCs; the material itself was cDNA or gDNA.

Germline-derived CDR1 and CDR2 are SNHLY and FYNNEI. The CDR3 sequence is 16 residues long. Trimming shortened V by 6 bases and J by 4 bases, and 18 bases separated the two germline ends. In the original processing: Researchers report that nucleated cell counts were estimated from reference gene primer amplification. Using immunoSEQ multiplex PCR, the repertoire was profiled, and TCRdb retains in-frame clones only, with some absent. Clonal size and the V and J genes are those of that table, whereas D and trimming came from the DNA. The sample comprises 150,000 to 200,000 clones, roughly 90% of which are singletons, and 15% to 20% rests with the top ten.

This chain joins TRBV2 and TRBJ2-2, with a possible D match to TRBD2 (6 bases). The source of this sequence is a man aged 60 to 69 with active or convalescent COVID-19. The sequenced sample was peripheral blood. The CDR3 nucleotides are TGTGCCAGCAGCTCCGGGACTGGTTTGGGCACCGGGGAGCTGTTTTTT. Translated, it gives CASSSGTGLGTGELFF.